This TCR beta chain is drawn from a study of PD-1 blockade in classical Hodgkin lymphoma. Study-wide results and limits: At baseline, newly diagnosed patients reportedly showed less TCR diversity than healthy donors. What caused the repertoire differences, perhaps disease activity or prior therapy, remains undefined.

Sequencing used immunoSEQ multiplex PCR; TCRdb keeps in-frame clones, though not all of them. Of tens of thousands of clones listed, around 94% are singletons. The CDR3 consists of 16 residues. V lost 4 bases and J lost 0, with 13 bases in between. Looked up from germline, CDR1 is SGHAT and CDR2 is FQNNGV. A single count supports this clone. Its antigen is undetermined. Other DNA sequences in this specimen translate into the identical CDR3. Time point indicated: newly diagnosed, previously untreated cHL patient sample. Untreated, newly diagnosed classical Hodgkin lymphoma PBMCs were used for comparison.

The rearrangement links TRBV11-2 to TRBJ2-4, with D possibly TRBD2 on 5 matching bases. Sequencing input: peripheral blood mononuclear cells (PBMCs). The receptor comes from a human donor with classical Hodgkin lymphoma. This CDR3 reads CASSSLAGSAKNIQYF. The DNA for the CDR3 is TGTGCCAGCAGCTCCCTAGCCGGCTCAGCCAAAAACATTCAGTACTTC.